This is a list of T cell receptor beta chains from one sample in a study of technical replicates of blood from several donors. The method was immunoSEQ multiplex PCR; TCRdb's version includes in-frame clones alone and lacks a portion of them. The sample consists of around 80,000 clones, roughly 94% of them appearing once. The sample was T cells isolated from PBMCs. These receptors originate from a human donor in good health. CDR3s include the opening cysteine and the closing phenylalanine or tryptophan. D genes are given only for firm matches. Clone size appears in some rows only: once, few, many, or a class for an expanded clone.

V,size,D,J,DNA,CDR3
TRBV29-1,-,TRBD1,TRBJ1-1,TGCAGCGTCGGAATGACAGGGGGCATTGAAGCTTTCTTT,CSVGMTGGIEAFF
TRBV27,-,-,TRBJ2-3,TGTGCCAGCAGTTACCAACAGTCCACAGATACGCAGTATTTT,CASSYQQSTDTQYF
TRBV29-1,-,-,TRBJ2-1,TGCAGCGTGCGGAACTACAATGAGCAGTTCTTC,CSVRNYNEQFF
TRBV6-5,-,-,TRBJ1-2,TGTGCCAGCAGTTATTCAACAGGGCCGAGTGGCTACACCTTC,CASSYSTGPSGYTF
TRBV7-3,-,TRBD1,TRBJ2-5,TGTGCCAGCAGCTTATCTTCGACAGGGGGCCCAGAGACCCAGTACTTC,CASSLSSTGGPETQYF
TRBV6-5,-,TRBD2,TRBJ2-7,TGTGCCAGCAGACCCATGACTAGCTTCAGGTACGAGCAGTACTTC,CASRPMTSFRYEQYF
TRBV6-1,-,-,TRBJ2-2,TGTGCCAGCAGTGAATATCAGGACACCGGGGAGCTGTTTTTT,CASSEYQDTGELFF
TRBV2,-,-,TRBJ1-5,TGTGCCAGCAGCCCTACGACAGGTCCTGATCAGCCCCAGCATTTT,CASSPTTGPDQPQHF
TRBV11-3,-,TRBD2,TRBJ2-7,TGTGCCAGCAGCTTAGATTCTGCTCGGGAGGGCCTCGACGAGCAGTACTTC,CASSLDSAREGLDEQYF
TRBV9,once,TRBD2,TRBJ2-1,TGTGCCAGCAGCTCAACAGCAACTAGCGGGAAGGATGAGCAGTTCTTC,CASSSTATSGKDEQFF
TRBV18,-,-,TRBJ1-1,TGTGCCAGCTCACCAAGACTAGCGTCGGGCACTGAAGCTTTCTTT,CASSPRLASGTEAFF
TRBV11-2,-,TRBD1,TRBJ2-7,TGTGCCAGCAGCGTGGGACAGGGGCTTTTCTACGAGCAGTACTTC,CASSVGQGLFYEQYF
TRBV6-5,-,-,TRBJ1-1,TGTGCCAGCAGTTACCGGGAGGTCGGCACTGAAGCTTTCTTT,CASSYREVGTEAFF
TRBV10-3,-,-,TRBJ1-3,TGTGCCATCAGTGAGTCACTAAAGACTGAGAGCTCTGGAAACACCATATATTTT,CAISESLKTESSGNTIYF